This TCR beta chain was identified during a study of identical twins. Overall study findings and caveats: Carriage of fewer insertions was seen in abundant cord blood beta clonotypes, whereas memory repertoires showed none. Excess sharing by twins proved weaker in beta out-of-frame sequences.

TCRdb passed the 5' RACE reads through MiXCR, listing each CDR3 protein once. The sample carries around 490,000 distinct CDR3 sequences, more than 20% recorded once. The germline gives CDR1 SGHAT, CDR2 FQNNGV. The CDR3 has 15 residues. V dropped 1 base and J dropped 1 base, with 10 bases sitting between them. This clonotype was detected a few times. Its antigen is as yet unknown. These same data were also listed under a study on yellow fever vaccine responses in identical twins.

The V and J genes are TRBV11-2 and TRBJ2-5; no clear D gene. The sequencing input was CD4+ T cells sorted from blood. This sequence originates from a woman in her late teens or twenties in good health. DNA of the CDR3: TGTGCCAGCAGCTTAGTTTTGGGAAGCCAAGAGACCCAGTACTTC. Its protein product is CASSLVLGSQETQYF.